This T cell receptor (beta chain) was obtained from a study of CD8 T cells in Susac syndrome. Study-level results: The study conceded that relatively few individuals underwent its TCR sequencing and HLA analysis.

Random hexamers were used to reverse transcribe about 0.5 to 1 ug of RNA. Across 54 Vbeta and 13 Jbeta, TCR beta CDR3 was amplified with immunoSEQ multiplex PCR. A single record per CDR3 protein comes from TCRdb applying MiXCR to the immunoSEQ multiplex PCR reads. The data hold about 150,000 distinct CDR3 sequences, with around 95% observed a single time. TCR beta was sequenced from blood CD8+ and CD4+ T cells. The V gene end was trimmed by 2 bases and the J gene end by 4 bases; junction bases not matched to a gene: 6. Looked up from germline, CDR1 is MGHRA and CDR2 is YSYEKL. The CDR3 covers 18 residues. A note on this clonotype: Its antigen is unknown.

The V and J genes are TRBV4-1 and TRBJ2-2, with TRBD2 matching 14 bases. The origin of this receptor is a human donor with Susac syndrome. Source material: CD4+ T cells from PBMCs. CDR3 sequence (DNA): TGCGCCAGCAGCCAAAGACTAGCGGGGGGGATATTCACCGGGGAGCTGTTTTTT. Translation gives CASSQRLAGGIFTGELFF.